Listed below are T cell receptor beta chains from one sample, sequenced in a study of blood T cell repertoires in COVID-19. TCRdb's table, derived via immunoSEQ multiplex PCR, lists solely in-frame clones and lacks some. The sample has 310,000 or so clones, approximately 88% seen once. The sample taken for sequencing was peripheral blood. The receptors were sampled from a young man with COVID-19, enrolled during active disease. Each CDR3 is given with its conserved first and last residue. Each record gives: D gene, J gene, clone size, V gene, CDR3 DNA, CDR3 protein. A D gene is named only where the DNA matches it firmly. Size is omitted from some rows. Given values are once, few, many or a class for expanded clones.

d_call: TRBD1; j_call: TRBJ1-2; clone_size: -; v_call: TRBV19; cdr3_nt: TGTGCCAGTAGTCTCCGTACCAACAGGGGAGAGGACTATGGCTACACCTTC; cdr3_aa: CASSLRTNRGEDYGYTF
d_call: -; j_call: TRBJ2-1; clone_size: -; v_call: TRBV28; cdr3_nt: TGTGCCAGCAGCCTAGGACAAGCCTCCTACAATGAGCAGTTCTTC; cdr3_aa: CASSLGQASYNEQFF
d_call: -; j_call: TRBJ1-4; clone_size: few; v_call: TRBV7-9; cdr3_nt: TGTGCCAGCAGCCTAGCGGGAGGGGGAAAACTGTTTTTT; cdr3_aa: CASSLAGGGKLFF
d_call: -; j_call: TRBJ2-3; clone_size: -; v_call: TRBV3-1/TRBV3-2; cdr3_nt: TGTGCCAGCAGCCCATCGGCAGATACGCAGTATTTT; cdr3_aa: CASSPSADTQYF
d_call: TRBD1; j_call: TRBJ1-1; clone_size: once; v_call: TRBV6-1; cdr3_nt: TGTGCCAGCAGTGGAGCCCCGGGGACAGGGAACACTGAAGCTTTCTTT; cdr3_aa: CASSGAPGTGNTEAFF
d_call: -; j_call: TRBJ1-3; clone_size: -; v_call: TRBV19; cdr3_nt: TGTGCCAGTAGTATAGAGGGAGGGACGCGCTCTGGAAACACCATATATTTT; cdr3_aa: CASSIEGGTRSGNTIYF
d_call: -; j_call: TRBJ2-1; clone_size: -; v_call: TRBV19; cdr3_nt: TGTGCCAGCGGGACTGTTGGGCACAATGAGCAGTTCTTC; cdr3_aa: CASGTVGHNEQFF
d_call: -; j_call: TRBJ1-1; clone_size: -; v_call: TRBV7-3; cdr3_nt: TGTGCCAGCAGCGCCCAGGGCGTCAGGACTGAAGCTTTCTTT; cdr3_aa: CASSAQGVRTEAFF
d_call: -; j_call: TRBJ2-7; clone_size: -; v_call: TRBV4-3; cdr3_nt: TGCGCCAGCAGCCAAGTTGCGGCAGGGCACTCCTACGAGCAGTACTTC; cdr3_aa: CASSQVAAGHSYEQYF
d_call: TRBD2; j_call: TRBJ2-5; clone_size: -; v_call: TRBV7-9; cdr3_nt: TGTGCCAGCAGCCCCCGGCTAGCGGACGGGGAGACCCAGTACTTC; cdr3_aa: CASSPRLADGETQYF
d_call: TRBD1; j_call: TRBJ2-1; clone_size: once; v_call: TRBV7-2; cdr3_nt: TGTGCCAGCAGCCTAGGGGACAGTACCAATGAGCAGTTCTTC; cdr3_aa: CASSLGDSTNEQFF
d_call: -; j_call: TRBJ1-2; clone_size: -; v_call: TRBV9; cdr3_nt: TGTGCCAGCAGCCCCCGGACAATCGGCTACACCTTC; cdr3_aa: CASSPRTIGYTF
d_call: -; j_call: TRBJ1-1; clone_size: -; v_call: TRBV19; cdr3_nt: TGTGCCAGTTCTTTTGGCCGGAACACTGAAGCTTTCTTT; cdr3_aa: CASSFGRNTEAFF
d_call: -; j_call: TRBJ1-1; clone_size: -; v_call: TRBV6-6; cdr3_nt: TGTGCCAGCAGCGGGACTGTTCCGCGGGACACTGAAGCTTTCTTT; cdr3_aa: CASSGTVPRDTEAFF
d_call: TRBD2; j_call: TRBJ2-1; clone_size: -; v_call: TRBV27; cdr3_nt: TGTGCCAGCACCTTACTCGGACTAGCGGGGACAAATGAGCAGTTCTTC; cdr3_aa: CASTLLGLAGTNEQFF
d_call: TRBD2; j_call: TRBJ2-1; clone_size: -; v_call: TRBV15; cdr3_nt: TGTGCCACCAGCGCGGGGGAAACGGGAAATGAGCAGTTCTTC; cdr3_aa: CATSAGETGNEQFF
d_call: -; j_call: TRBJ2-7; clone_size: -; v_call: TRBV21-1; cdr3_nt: TGTGCCAGCAGCAACAGGACTAGGTCCTACGAGCAGTACTTC; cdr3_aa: CASSNRTRSYEQYF
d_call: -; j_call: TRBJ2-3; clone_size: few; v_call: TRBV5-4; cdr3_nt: TGTGCCAGCAGCTTGGGCCTAGCAAGAGATACGCAGTATTTT; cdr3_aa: CASSLGLARDTQYF
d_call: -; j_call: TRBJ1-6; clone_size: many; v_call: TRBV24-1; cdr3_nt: TGTGCCACCAGTGCCCGAAGAGACAGACCCTATAATTCACCCCTCCACTTT; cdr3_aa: CATSARRDRPYNSPLHF